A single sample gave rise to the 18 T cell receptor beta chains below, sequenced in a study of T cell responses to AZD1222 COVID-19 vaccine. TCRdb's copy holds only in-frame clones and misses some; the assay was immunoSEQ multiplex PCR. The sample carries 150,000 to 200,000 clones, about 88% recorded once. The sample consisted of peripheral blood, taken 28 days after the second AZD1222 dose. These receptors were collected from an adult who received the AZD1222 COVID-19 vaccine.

The CDR3 region has the DNA TGTGCCAGTAGTACTGATCTCGGACAGAGCACAGATACGCAGTATTTT. It specifies CASSTDLGQSTDTQYF. The chain combines TRBV19 with TRBJ2-3; D may be TRBD1 (6 bases). The CDR3 has 16 residues. The germline V gene has CDR1 LNHDA and CDR2 SQIVND (reference sequence). V was trimmed by 4 bases and J by 0 bases, leaving 14 bases between them. The full variable domain, completed using reference TRBV19 and TRBJ2-3, is DGGITQSPKYLFRKEGQNVTLSCEQNLNHDAMYWYRQDPGQGLRLIYYSQIVNDFQKGDIAEGYSVSREKKESFPLTVTSAQKNPTAFYLCASSTDLGQSTDTQYFGPGTRLTVL.

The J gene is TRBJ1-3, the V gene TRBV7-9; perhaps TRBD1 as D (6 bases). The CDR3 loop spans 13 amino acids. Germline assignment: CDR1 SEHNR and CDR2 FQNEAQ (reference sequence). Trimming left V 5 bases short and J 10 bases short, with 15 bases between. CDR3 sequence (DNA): TGTGCCAGCAGCGCAGGGACACGCTTAACCATATATTTT. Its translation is CASSAGTRLTIYF.

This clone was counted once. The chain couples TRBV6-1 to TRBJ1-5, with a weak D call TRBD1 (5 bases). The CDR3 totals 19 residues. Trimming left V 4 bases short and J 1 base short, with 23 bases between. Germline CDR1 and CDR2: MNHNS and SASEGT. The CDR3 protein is CASSAQTGVRGSSNQPQHF. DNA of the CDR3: TGTGCCAGCAGTGCTCAAACTGGCGTTCGGGGGTCGAGCAATCAGCCCCAGCATTTT.

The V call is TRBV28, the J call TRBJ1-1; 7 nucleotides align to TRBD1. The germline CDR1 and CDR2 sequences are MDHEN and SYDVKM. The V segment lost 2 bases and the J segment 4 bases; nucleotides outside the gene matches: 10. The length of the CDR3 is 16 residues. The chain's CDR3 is CASSLTEGAWGTEAFF. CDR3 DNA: TGTGCCAGCAGTTTAACCGAGGGGGCCTGGGGCACTGAAGCTTTCTTT.

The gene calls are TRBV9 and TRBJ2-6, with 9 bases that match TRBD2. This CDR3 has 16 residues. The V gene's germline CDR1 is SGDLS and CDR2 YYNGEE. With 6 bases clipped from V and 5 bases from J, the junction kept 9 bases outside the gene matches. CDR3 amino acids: CASKGSGSDRANVLTF. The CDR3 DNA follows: TGTGCCAGCAAAGGTAGCGGGAGCGATAGGGCCAACGTCCTGACTTTC.

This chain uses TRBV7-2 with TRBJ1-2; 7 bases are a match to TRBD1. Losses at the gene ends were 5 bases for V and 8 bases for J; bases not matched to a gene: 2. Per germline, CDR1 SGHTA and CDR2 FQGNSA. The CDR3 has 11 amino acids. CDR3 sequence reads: CASSVGGGYTF. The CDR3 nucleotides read TGTGCCAGCAGCGTAGGGGGCGGCTACACCTTC.

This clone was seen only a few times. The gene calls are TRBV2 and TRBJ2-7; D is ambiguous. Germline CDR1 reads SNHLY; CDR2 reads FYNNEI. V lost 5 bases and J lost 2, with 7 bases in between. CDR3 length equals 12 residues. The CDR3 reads CASSLGTYEQYF. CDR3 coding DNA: TGTGCCAGCAGTCTGGGAACCTACGAGCAGTACTTC.

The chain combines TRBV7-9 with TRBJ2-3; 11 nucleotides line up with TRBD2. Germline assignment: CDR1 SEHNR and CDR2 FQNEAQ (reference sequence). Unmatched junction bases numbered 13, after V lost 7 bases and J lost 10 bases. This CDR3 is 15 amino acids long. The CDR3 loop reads CASTSGTSGPRAQYF. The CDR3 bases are TGTGCCAGCACCTCCGGGACTAGCGGACCAAGGGCGCAGTATTTT. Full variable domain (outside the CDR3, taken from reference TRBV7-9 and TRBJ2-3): DTGVSQNPRHKITKRGQNVTFRCDPISEHNRLYWYRQTLGQGPEFLTYFQNEAQLEKSRLLSDRFSAERPKGSFSTLEIQRTEQGDSAMYLCASTSGTSGPRAQYFGPGTRLTVL.

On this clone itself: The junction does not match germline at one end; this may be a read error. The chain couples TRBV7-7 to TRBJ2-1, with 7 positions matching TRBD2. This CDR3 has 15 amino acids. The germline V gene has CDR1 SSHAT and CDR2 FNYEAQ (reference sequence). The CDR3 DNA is TGTGCTAGCAGCTTAGTGGCTAGCGGATACAATGAGCAGTTCTTC. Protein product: CASSLVASGYNEQFF. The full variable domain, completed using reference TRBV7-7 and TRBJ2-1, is GAGVSQSPRYKVTKRGQDVTLRCDPISSHATLYWYQQALGQGPEFLTYFNYEAQPDKSGLPSDRFSAERPEGSISTLTIQRTEQRDSAMYRCASSLVASGYNEQFFGPGTRLTVL.

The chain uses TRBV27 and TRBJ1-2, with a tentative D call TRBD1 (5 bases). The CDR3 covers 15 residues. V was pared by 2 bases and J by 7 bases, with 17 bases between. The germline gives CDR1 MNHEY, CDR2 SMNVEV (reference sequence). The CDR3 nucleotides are TGTGCCAGCAGTTTAAGGAGGGACGGTCCGTTTGGCTACACCTTC. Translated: CASSLRRDGPFGYTF.

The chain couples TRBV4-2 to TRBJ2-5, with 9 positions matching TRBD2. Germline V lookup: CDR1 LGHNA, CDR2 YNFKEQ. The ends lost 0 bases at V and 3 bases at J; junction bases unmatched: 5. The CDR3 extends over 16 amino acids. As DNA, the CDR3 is TGTGCCAGCAGCCAAGAGAGGGCTAGCGGGGAAGAGACCCAGTACTTC. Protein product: CASSQERASGEETQYF.

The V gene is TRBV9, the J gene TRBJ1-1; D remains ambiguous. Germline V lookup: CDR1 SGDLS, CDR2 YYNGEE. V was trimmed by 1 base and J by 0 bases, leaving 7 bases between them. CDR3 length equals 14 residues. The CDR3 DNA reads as TGTGCCAGCAGCGTAACTACAGTGAACACTGAAGCTTTCTTT. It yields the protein CASSVTTVNTEAFF.

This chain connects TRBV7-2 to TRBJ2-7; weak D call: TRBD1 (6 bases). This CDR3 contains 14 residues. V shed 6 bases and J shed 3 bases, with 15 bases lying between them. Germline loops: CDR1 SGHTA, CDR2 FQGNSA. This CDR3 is CASSPQGGSYEQYF. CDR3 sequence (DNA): TGTGCCAGCAGTCCACAGGGTGGAAGCTACGAGCAGTACTTC.

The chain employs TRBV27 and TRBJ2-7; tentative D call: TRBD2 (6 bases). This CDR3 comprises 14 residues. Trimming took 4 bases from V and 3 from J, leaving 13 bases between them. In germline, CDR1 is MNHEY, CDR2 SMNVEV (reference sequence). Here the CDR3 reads CASSSWGGSYEQYF. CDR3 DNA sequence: TGTGCCAGCAGTTCCTGGGGAGGTAGCTACGAGCAGTACTTC.

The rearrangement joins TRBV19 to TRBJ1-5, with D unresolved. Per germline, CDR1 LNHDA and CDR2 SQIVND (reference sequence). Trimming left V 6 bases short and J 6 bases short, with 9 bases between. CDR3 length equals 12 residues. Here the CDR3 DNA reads TGTGCCAGTAGCCCGATTTTTCAGCCCCAGCATTTT. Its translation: CASSPIFQPQHF.

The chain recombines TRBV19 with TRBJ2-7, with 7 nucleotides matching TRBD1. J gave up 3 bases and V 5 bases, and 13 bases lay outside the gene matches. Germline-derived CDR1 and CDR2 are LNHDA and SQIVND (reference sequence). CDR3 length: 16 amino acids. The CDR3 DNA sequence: TGTGCCAGTAGTCCAGGGGGACAGCGACCTTTCTACGAGCAGTACTTC. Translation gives CASSPGGQRPFYEQYF.

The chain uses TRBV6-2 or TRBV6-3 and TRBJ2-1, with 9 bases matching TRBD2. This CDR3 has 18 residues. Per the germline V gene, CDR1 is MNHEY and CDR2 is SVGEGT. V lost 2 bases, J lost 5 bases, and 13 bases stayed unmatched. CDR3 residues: CASSYKLAGLEGDNEQFF. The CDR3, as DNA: TGTGCCAGCAGTTACAAACTAGCGGGCTTGGAGGGGGACAATGAGCAGTTCTTC.

The CDR3 protein is CASSLTQLFSEQYF. CDR3 in DNA: TGTGCCAGCAGCTTAACACAGCTCTTCTCCGAGCAGTACTTC. The gene calls are TRBV7-2 and TRBJ2-7; D uncertain. Germline assignment: CDR1 SGHTA and CDR2 FQGNSA. The CDR3 spans 14 residues. V shed 2 bases and J shed 6 bases, with 14 bases lying between them. The full variable domain, with the rest looked up from reference TRBV7-2 and TRBJ2-7, is GAGVSQSPSNKVTEKGKDVELRCDPISGHTALYWYRQSLGQGLEFLIYFQGNSAPDKSGLPSDRFSAERTGGSVSTLTIQRTQQEDSAVYLCASSLTQLFSEQYFGPGTRLTVT.